These 4 T cell receptor beta chains share one sample of origin, sequenced in a study of long-term antiretroviral therapy in people with HIV. It was version v3.0 of the immunoSEQ assay that was run at survey level. Libraries were prepared by immunoSEQ multiplex PCR; TCRdb keeps only in-frame clonotypes and omits some of them. The table has 20,000 to 25,000 clones, about 89% seen once; the top ten hold around 3%. Sample: unsorted PBMCs, taken around 2.7 years after starting antiretroviral therapy. The receptors stem from a woman aged 50 to 60 with HIV.

This chain joins TRBV6-5 and TRBJ2-7, with D perhaps matching TRBD2 (6 bases). The CDR3 runs 16 residues. Germline V gives CDR1 MNHEY, CDR2 SVGAGI. Trimming took off 0 bases at V and 0 bases at J, with 12 bases between the two ends. The CDR3 region is CASSYSTGVLSYEQYF. The CDR3 DNA reads TGTGCCAGCAGTTACTCGACGGGAGTACTCTCCTACGAGCAGTACTTC.

V usage is TRBV4-2 and J usage is TRBJ1-1; TRBD1 might be the D (5 bases). V gave up 1 base and J gave up 5 bases, with 14 bases separating them. The germline V gene has CDR1 LGHNA and CDR2 YNFKEQ. The CDR3 contains 15 residues. CDR3 in DNA: TGTGCCAGCAGCCAAGTGGAGGGGAGTGGGACTGAAGCTTTCTTT. Translating it yields CASSQVEGSGTEAFF.

The count of this clone is one. The V and J genes are TRBV2 and TRBJ2-7; 12 nucleotides agree with TRBD1. Germline loops: CDR1 SNHLY, CDR2 FYNNEI. The CDR3 has 19 residues. V trimming: 6 bases; J trimming: 2 bases; junction bases outside the gene matches: 17. The CDR3 DNA is TGTGCCAGCAGCGGACCTCGGGACAGGGGGCCCCCTAGGCCCTACGAGCAGTACTTC. The encoded protein is CASSGPRDRGPPRPYEQYF.

The gene calls are TRBV11-2 and TRBJ2-7; D remains unclear. This CDR3 comprises 15 residues. V lost 5 bases, J lost 0 bases, and 14 bases lay in between. In germline, CDR1 is SGHAT, CDR2 FQNNGV. CDR3 in DNA: TGTGCCAGCAGCACGAGCACCTCCTACTCCTACGAGCAGTACTTC. Residues: CASSTSTSYSYEQYF.